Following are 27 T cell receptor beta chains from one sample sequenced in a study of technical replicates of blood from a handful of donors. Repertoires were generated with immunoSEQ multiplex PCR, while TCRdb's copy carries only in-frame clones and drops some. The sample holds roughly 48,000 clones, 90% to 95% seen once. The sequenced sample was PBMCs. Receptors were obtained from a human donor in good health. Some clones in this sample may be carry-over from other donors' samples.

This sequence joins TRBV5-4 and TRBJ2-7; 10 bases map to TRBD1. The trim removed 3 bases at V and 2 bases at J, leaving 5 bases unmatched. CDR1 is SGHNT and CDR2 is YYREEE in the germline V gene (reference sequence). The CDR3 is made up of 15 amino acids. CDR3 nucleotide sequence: TGTGCCAGCAGCTCGACGGGACAGGGGACCTACGAGCAGTACTTC. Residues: CASSSTGQGTYEQYF.

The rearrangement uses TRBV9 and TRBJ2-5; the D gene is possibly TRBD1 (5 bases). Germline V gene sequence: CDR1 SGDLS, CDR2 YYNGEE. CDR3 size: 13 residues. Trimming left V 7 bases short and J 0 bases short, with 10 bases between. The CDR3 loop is CASGKGYQETQYF. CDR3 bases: TGTGCCAGCGGGAAGGGGTACCAAGAGACCCAGTACTTC.

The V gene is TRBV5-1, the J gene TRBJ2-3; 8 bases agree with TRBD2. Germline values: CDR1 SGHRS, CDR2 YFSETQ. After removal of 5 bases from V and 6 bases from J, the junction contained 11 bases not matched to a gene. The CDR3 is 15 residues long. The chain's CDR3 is CASSISGAPEDTQYF. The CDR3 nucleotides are TGCGCCAGCAGTATTAGCGGGGCCCCTGAGGATACGCAGTATTTT.

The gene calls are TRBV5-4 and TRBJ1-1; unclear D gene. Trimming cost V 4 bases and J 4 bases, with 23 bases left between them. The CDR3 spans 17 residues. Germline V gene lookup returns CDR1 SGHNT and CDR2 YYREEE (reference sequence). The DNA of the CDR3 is TGTGCCAGCAGCATGGGGTCAGTTTTTTACCGGGGCACTGAAGCTTTCTTT. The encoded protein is CASSMGSVFYRGTEAFF.

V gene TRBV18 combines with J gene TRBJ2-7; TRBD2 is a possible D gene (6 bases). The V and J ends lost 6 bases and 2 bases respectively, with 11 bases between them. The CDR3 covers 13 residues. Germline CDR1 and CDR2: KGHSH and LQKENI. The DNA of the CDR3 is TGTGCCAGCTCCCCAACGGGGGCCTACGAGCAGTACTTC. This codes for CASSPTGAYEQYF.

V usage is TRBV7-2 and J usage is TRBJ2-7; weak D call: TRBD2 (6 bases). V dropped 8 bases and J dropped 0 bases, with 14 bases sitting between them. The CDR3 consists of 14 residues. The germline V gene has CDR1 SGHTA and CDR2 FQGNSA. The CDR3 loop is CASALFGSSYEQYF. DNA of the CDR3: TGTGCCAGCGCCCTATTCGGGAGCTCCTACGAGCAGTACTTC.

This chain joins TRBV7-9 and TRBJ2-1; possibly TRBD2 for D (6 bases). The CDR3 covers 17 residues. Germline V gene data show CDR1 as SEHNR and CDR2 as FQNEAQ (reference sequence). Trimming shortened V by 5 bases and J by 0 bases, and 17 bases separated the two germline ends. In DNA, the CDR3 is TGTGCCAGCAGCCCTGGCGGGTGGGGACTCTCCTACAATGAGCAGTTCTTC. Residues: CASSPGGWGLSYNEQFF.

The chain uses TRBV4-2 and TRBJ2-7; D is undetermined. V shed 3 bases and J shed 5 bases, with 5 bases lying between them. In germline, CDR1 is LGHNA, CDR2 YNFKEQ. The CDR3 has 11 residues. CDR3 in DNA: TGTGCCAGCAGCCATAGTAACGAGCAGTACTTC. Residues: CASSHSNEQYF.

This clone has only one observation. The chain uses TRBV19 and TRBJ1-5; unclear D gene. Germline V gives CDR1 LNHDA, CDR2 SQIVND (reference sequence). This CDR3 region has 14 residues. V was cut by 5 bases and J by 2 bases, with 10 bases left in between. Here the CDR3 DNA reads TGTGCCAGTAGTCTTACTGCGGGCAATCAGCCCCAGCATTTT. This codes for CASSLTAGNQPQHF.

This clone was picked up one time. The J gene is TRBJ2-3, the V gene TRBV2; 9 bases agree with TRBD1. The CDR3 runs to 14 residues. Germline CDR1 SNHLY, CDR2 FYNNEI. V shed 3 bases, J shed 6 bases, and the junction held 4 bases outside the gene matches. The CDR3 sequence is CASSDYDRGDTQYF. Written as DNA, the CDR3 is TGTGCCAGCAGTGATTACGACAGGGGGGATACGCAGTATTTT.

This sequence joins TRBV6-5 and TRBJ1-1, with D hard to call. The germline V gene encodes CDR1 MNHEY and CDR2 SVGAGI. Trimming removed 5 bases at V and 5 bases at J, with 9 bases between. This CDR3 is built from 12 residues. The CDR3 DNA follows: TGTGCCAGCAGTAGAGCGGAGACTGAAGCTTTCTTT. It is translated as CASSRAETEAFF.

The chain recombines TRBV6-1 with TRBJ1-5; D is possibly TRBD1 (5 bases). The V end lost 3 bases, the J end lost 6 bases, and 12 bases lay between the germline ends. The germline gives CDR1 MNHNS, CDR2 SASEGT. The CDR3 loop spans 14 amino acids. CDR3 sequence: CASSDRAISQPQHF. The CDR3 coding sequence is TGTGCCAGCAGTGACAGGGCTATCAGTCAGCCCCAGCATTTT.

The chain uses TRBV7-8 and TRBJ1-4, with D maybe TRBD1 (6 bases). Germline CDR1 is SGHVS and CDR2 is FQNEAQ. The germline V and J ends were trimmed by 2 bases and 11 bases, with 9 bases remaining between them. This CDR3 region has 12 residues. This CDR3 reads CASSLTRGKLFF. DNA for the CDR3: TGTGCCAGCAGCTTAACCAGGGGCAAACTGTTTTTT. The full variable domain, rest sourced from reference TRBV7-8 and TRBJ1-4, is GAGVSQSPRYKVAKRGQDVALRCDPISGHVSLFWYQQALGQGPEFLTYFQNEAQLDKSGLPSDRFFAERPEGSVSTLKIQRTQQEDSAVYLCASSLTRGKLFFGSGTQLSVL.

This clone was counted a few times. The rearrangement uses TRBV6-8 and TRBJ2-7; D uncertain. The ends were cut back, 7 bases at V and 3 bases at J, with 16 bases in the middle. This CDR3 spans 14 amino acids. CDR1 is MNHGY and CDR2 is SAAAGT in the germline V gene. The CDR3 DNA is TGTGCCAGCACCGAATACCCAGTTTTCTACGAGCAGTACTTC. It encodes CASTEYPVFYEQYF.

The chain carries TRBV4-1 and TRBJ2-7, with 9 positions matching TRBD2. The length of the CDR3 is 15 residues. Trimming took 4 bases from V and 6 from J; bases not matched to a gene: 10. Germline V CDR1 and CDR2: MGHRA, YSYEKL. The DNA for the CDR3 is TGCGCCAGCAGCCCCCTCGGCGGGCGGGAGGGCGAGCAGTACTTC. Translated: CASSPLGGREGEQYF.

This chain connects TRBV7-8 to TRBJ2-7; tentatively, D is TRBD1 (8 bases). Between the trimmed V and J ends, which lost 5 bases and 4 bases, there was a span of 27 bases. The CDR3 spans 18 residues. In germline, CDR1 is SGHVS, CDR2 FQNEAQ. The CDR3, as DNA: TGTGCCAGCAGCCGTGACAGGGGCCGAAGGGGGGGGTTATACGAGCAGTACTTC. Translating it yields CASSRDRGRRGGLYEQYF.

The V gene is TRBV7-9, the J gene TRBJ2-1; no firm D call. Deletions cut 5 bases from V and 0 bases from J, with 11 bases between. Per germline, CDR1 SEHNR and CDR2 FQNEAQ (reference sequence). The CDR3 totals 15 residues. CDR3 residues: CASSPPAGSYNEQFF. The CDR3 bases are TGTGCCAGCAGCCCCCCAGCAGGCTCCTACAATGAGCAGTTCTTC.

The DNA of the CDR3 is TGCGCCAGCAGCCCCCTGGACAGGGTCCACGAGCAGTACTTC. Translating gives CASSPLDRVHEQYF. The rearrangement links TRBV4-1 to TRBJ2-7; 8 bases match TRBD1. The trim removed 4 bases at V and 5 bases at J, leaving 7 bases unmatched. The CDR3 covers 14 residues. Germline CDR1 and CDR2: MGHRA and YSYEKL.

In DNA, the CDR3 is TGTGCCAGCAGCCATATGGACAGGGGATGGGATGGCTACACCTTC. It is translated as CASSHMDRGWDGYTF. The chain combines TRBV5-4 with TRBJ1-2; TRBD1 matches at 9 bases. The CDR3 loop spans 15 amino acids. Trimming removed 4 bases from V and 6 bases from J; junction bases left unmatched: 10. The germline V gene encodes CDR1 SGHNT and CDR2 YYREEE (reference sequence).

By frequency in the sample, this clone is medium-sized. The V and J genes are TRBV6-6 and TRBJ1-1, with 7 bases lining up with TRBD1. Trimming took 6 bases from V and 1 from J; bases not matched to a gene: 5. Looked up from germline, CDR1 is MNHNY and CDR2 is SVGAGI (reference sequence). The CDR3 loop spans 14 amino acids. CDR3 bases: TGTGCCAGCAGGCAACAGGGGACGAACACTGAAGCTTTCTTT. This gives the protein CASRQQGTNTEAFF.

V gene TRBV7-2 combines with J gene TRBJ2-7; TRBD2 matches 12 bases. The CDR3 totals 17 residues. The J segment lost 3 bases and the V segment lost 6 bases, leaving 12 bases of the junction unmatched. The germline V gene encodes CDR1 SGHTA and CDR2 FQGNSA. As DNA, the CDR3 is TGTGCCAGCAGGGGGACTAGGACTAGCGGGGCGATCTACGAGCAGTACTTC. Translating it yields CASRGTRTSGAIYEQYF.

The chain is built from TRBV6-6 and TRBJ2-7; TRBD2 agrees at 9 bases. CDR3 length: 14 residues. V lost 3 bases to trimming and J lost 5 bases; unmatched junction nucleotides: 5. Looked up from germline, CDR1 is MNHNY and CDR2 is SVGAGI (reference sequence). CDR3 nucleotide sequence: TGTGCCAGCAGTTATGGTGGGACTAGCAACGAGCAGTACTTC. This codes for CASSYGGTSNEQYF.

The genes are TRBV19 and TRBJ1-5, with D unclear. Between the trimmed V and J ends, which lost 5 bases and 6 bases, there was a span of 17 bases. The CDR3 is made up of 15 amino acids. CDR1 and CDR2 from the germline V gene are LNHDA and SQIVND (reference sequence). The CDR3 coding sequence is TGTGCCAGTAGTTCCCAGGCGGGGTCGGGTCAGCCCCAGCATTTT. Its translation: CASSSQAGSGQPQHF.

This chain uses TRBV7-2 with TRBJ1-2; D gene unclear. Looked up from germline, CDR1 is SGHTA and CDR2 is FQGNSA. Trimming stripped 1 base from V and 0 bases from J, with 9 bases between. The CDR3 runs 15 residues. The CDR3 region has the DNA TGTGCCAGCAGCTTAGATTCACAGACTAACTATGGCTACACCTTC. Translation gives CASSLDSQTNYGYTF.

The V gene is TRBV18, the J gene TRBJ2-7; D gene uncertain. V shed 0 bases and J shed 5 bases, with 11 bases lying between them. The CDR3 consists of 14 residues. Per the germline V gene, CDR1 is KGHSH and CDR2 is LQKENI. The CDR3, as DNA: TGTGCCAGCTCACCACCAACCGATTGGCACGAGCAGTACTTC. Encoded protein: CASSPPTDWHEQYF.

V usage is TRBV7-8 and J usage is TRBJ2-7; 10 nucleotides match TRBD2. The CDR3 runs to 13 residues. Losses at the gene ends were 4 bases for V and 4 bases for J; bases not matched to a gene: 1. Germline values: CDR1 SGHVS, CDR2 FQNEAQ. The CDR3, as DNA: TGTGCCAGCAGCTCTAGCGGGAGTTACGAGCAGTACTTC. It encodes CASSSSGSYEQYF.

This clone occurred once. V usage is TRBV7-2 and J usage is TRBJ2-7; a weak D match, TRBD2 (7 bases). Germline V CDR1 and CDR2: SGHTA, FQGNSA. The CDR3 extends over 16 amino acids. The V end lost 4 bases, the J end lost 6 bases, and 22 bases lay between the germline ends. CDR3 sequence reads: CASSSGTGGGGREQYF. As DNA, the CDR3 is TGTGCCAGCAGCTCCGGGACCGGGGGAGGGGGGCGCGAGCAGTACTTC.